The clone carrying this T cell receptor beta chain was recorded many times. Using RNA transcripts as the source, TCR beta CDR3 regions were amplified. HTBI primers were employed in a first-round RT-PCR of the TCR CDR3. TCRdb ran MiXCR on the multiplex PCR reads and lists one entry per CDR3 protein. The sample carries approximately 530,000 distinct CDR3 sequences, approximately 15% recorded once. The data are from a study of T cells in Graves' hyperthyroidism and ophthalmopathy. There are 12 residues in the CDR3. Trimming took 3 bases from V and 4 from J, leaving 10 bases between them. Germline lookup yields CDR1 GTSNPN and CDR2 SVGIG (reference sequence).

The receptor was isolated from a young woman with Graves' hyperthyroidism. The chain employs TRBV30 and TRBJ2-7; no clear D gene. Sequences were obtained from blood. The CDR3 sequence: CAWRYASYEQYF. The CDR3 DNA is TGTGCCTGGAGGTATGCTAGTTACGAGCAGTACTTC.